The 25 T cell receptor beta chains below come from one sample, sequenced in a study of graft-versus-host responses after intestinal transplantation (dated by TCRdb to about 2021). Antigens of these TCRs are unknown. The protocol used for the library was the immunoSEQ multiplex PCR assay. The source is immuneACCESS, and TCRdb retained only in-frame sequences with V and J called. Part of the clones is not carried over; for the studies checked, unresolved V genes explain less than half of this, and the remainder is unexplained. This sample is represented by about 66,000 clones; about 92% of them were singletons. 1.3% of the sample is held by the ten biggest clonotypes. Interpreted using the paper, the time point label stands for: cells obtained before transplantation from donor or recipient. This specimen was unstimulated CD8+ T cells sorted from spleen or lymph node cells, taken before intestinal transplant. The receptors come from a human donor who received an intestinal transplant.

The rearrangement links TRBV19 to TRBJ1-2; D is ambiguous. V was clipped by 2 bases and J by 3 bases, with 10 bases between them. CDR1 and CDR2 from the germline V gene are LNHDA and SQIVND (reference sequence). This CDR3 has 14 residues. CDR3: CASSIWAWDYGYTF. Written as DNA, the CDR3 is TGTGCCAGTAGTATATGGGCGTGGGACTATGGCTACACCTTC. The full variable domain, in which reference TRBV19 and TRBJ1-2 provide the parts outside the CDR3, is DGGITQSPKYLFRKEGQNVTLSCEQNLNHDAMYWYRQDPGQGLRLIYYSQIVNDFQKGDIAEGYSVSREKKESFPLTVTSAQKNPTAFYLCASSIWAWDYGYTFGSGTRLTVV.

The genes are TRBV19 and TRBJ2-1, with 10 bases aligning to TRBD1. Germline CDR1 is LNHDA and CDR2 is SQIVND (reference sequence). This CDR3 is 15 amino acids long. The V gene end was trimmed by 10 bases and the J gene end by 4 bases; junction bases not matched to a gene: 10. Here the CDR3 reads CATTGTGVGYNEQFF. The CDR3 coding sequence is TGTGCCACTACCGGGACAGGGGTGGGGTACAATGAGCAGTTCTTC.

The V gene is TRBV9, the J gene TRBJ2-1, with a tentative D call TRBD2 (5 bases). Germline-derived CDR1 and CDR2 are SGDLS and YYNGEE. The ends were cut back, 3 bases at V and 5 bases at J, with 12 bases in the middle. The CDR3 length is 14 residues. The CDR3 region has the DNA TGTGCCAGCAGCGCCCGGGAACCCGACAATGAGCAGTTCTTC. Translation gives CASSAREPDNEQFF. The variable domain in full, completed from reference TRBV9 and TRBJ2-1, reads DSGVTQTPKHLITATGQRVTLRCSPRSGDLSVYWYQQSLDQGLQFLIQYYNGEERAKGNILERFSAQQFPDLHSELNLSSLELGDSALYFCASSAREPDNEQFFGPGTRLTVL.

V usage is TRBV10-1 and J usage is TRBJ2-7, with a tentative D call TRBD2 (5 bases). CDR1 and CDR2 from the germline V gene are WNHNN and SYGVQD (reference sequence). The CDR3 is 14 residues long. V was trimmed by 4 bases and J by 3 bases, leaving 13 bases between them. The CDR3 coding sequence is TGCGCCAGCAGTGGCCCAAGCGAGGGCTACGAGCAGTACTTC. This sequence encodes CASSGPSEGYEQYF.

CDR3 bases: TGCAGCGTTGCCCGACAGGGGGCGAGTGAAGCTTTCTTT. Its translation: CSVARQGASEAFF. The chain links TRBV29-1 to TRBJ1-1; 10 nucleotides match TRBD1. Looked up from germline, CDR1 is SQVTM and CDR2 is ANQGSEA. With 4 bases clipped from V and 7 bases from J, the junction kept 6 bases outside the gene matches. The CDR3 sequence is 13 residues long.

V gene TRBV29-1 combines with J gene TRBJ2-5; a weak D match, TRBD2 (5 bases). This CDR3 is built from 15 residues. Deletions cut 4 bases from V and 2 bases from J, with 17 bases between. The germline CDR1 and CDR2 sequences are SQVTM and ANQGSEA. The CDR3 bases are TGCAGCGTTGGGGAGACGGGGATACATCAAGAGACCCAGTACTTC. It is translated as CSVGETGIHQETQYF.

CDR3 in amino acids: CSVEVEERNTGELFF. The CDR3 coding sequence is TGCAGCGTTGAGGTTGAGGAAAGAAACACCGGGGAGCTGTTTTTT. The V call is TRBV29-1, the J call TRBJ2-2; no reliable D call. CDR3 size: 15 residues. Germline values: CDR1 SQVTM, CDR2 ANQGSEA. Between the trimmed V and J ends, which lost 3 bases and 2 bases, there was a span of 13 bases.

This sequence joins TRBV11-2 and TRBJ2-7; TRBD2 might be the D (5 bases). This CDR3 contains 14 residues. The germline CDR1 and CDR2 sequences are SGHAT and FQNNGV. The V gene lost 1 base and the J gene lost 3 bases, with 10 bases spanning the gap. The CDR3 is CASSLGGPYYEQYF. Here the CDR3 DNA reads TGTGCCAGCAGCTTAGGAGGGCCTTACTACGAGCAGTACTTC. Using reference TRBV11-2 and TRBJ2-7 for the parts outside the CDR3, the full variable domain is EAGVAQSPRYKIIEKRQSVAFWCNPISGHATLYWYQQILGQGPKLLIQFQNNGVVDDSQLPKDRFSAERLKGVDSTLKIQPAKLEDSAVYLCASSLGGPYYEQYFGPGTRLTVT.

J is TRBJ1-1 and V is TRBV6-1; D call uncertain. Between the trimmed V and J ends, which lost 4 bases and 2 bases, there was a span of 8 bases. The CDR3 extends over 13 amino acids. The V gene's germline CDR1 is MNHNS and CDR2 SASEGT. The CDR3 loop is CASSGSRNTEAFF. CDR3 coding DNA: TGTGCCAGCAGTGGGTCCAGAAACACTGAAGCTTTCTTT.

The chain joins TRBV7-9 to TRBJ2-3, with 7 bases fitting TRBD2. V dropped 4 bases and J dropped 6; count of bases not matched to a gene: 1. Germline V gene sequence: CDR1 SEHNR, CDR2 FQNEAQ (reference sequence). This CDR3 comprises 12 residues. In nucleotides, the CDR3 is TGTGCCAGCAGCTGGGGGGGGGATACGCAGTATTTT. It encodes CASSWGGDTQYF.

The chain is built from TRBV7-9 and TRBJ2-2, with 8 bases fitting TRBD2. Losses at the gene ends were 2 bases for V and 3 bases for J; bases not matched to a gene: 5. CDR1 and CDR2 (germline): SEHNR, FQNEAQ (reference sequence). There are 16 residues in the CDR3. The CDR3: CASSLFVGGDTGELFF. CDR3 sequence (DNA): TGTGCCAGCAGCTTATTTGTCGGGGGGGACACCGGGGAGCTGTTTTTT.

The chain joins TRBV29-1 to TRBJ2-5, with D possibly being TRBD2 (5 bases). The CDR3 has 12 residues. From germline, CDR1 is SQVTM and CDR2 ANQGSEA. Trimming removed 4 bases from V and 7 bases from J, with 13 bases in between. The CDR3 bases are TGCAGCGTTGTAACGGGGTCAGGGACCCAGTACTTC. Translated, it gives CSVVTGSGTQYF. The variable domain in full, completed from reference TRBV29-1 and TRBJ2-5, reads SAVISQKPSRDICQRGTSLTIQCQVDSQVTMMFWYRQQPGQSLTLIATANQGSEATYESGFVIDKFPISRPNLTFSTLTVSNMSPEDSSIYLCSVVTGSGTQYFGPGTRLLVL.

Only one count was recorded for this clone. V is TRBV19 and J is TRBJ2-2, with TRBD2 identical over 7 bases. Germline loops: CDR1 LNHDA, CDR2 SQIVND (reference sequence). With V trimmed by 2 bases and J by 5 bases, 5 bases remained unmatched. The CDR3 totals 15 residues. The CDR3 sequence: CASSILGGKTGELFF. The CDR3 coding sequence is TGTGCCAGTAGTATACTGGGGGGGAAAACCGGGGAGCTGTTTTTT.

The genes are TRBV11-2 and TRBJ2-5; the match to TRBD2 covers 7 bases. Germline V gene lookup returns CDR1 SGHAT and CDR2 FQNNGV. This CDR3 has 15 amino acids. Trimming took 1 base from V and 2 from J; bases not matched to a gene: 4. The CDR3 region is CASSLVWGGQETQYF. The CDR3 DNA follows: TGTGCCAGCAGCTTAGTGTGGGGGGGGCAAGAGACCCAGTACTTC. The full variable domain, in which reference TRBV11-2 and TRBJ2-5 provide the parts outside the CDR3, is EAGVAQSPRYKIIEKRQSVAFWCNPISGHATLYWYQQILGQGPKLLIQFQNNGVVDDSQLPKDRFSAERLKGVDSTLKIQPAKLEDSAVYLCASSLVWGGQETQYFGPGTRLLVL.

V gene TRBV5-6 combines with J gene TRBJ1-6; D remains ambiguous. Germline V gene sequence: CDR1 SGHDT, CDR2 YYEEEE. The length of the CDR3 is 18 residues. Trimming took off 0 bases at V and 0 bases at J, with 13 bases between the two ends. CDR3 protein: CASSLDHPGSSYNSPLHF. The CDR3 DNA reads as TGTGCCAGCAGCTTGGATCACCCGGGGAGCTCCTATAATTCACCCCTCCACTTT.

This clone was seen a few times. J is TRBJ2-5 and V is TRBV2; D not resolved. V was pared by 10 bases and J by 2 bases, with 11 bases between. The CDR3 loop spans 12 amino acids. Germline CDR1 reads SNHLY; CDR2 reads FYNNEI. The CDR3 bases are TGTGCCATCGACGGCGGTCAAGAGACCCAGTACTTC. Its protein product is CAIDGGQETQYF.

The chain links TRBV5-6 to TRBJ1-1; 8 bases fit TRBD1. This CDR3 comprises 14 residues. V gave up 4 bases and J gave up 5 bases; unmatched junction bases: 7. Germline CDR1 is SGHDT and CDR2 is YYEEEE. In nucleotides, the CDR3 is TGTGCCAGCAGCCCAGGGGGCCCTGGGACTGAAGCTTTCTTT. Translation gives CASSPGGPGTEAFF.

The chain uses TRBV9 and TRBJ2-1; the match to TRBD2 covers 13 bases. There are 18 residues in the CDR3. Per germline, CDR1 SGDLS and CDR2 YYNGEE. V lost 3 bases and J lost 4; bases outside the gene matches: 10. The CDR3 DNA sequence: TGTGCCAGCAGCGCACCCCCGGGACTAGCGGGGCCTTACAATGAGCAGTTCTTC. Its protein is CASSAPPGLAGPYNEQFF.

The rearrangement links TRBV27 to TRBJ1-2; no reliable D call. Germline CDR1 MNHEY, CDR2 SMNVEV (reference sequence). Between the trimmed V and J ends, which lost 0 bases and 4 bases, there was a span of 12 bases. The CDR3 totals 15 residues. DNA for the CDR3: TGTGCCAGCAGTTTATCGTCGGGGTCCCCCTATGGCTACACCTTC. Its protein is CASSLSSGSPYGYTF.

This clone has more than one count but fewer than ten. Written as DNA, the CDR3 is TGTGCCAGCAGTTACGGGCAGTCCAACACTGAAGCTTTCTTT. This encodes CASSYGQSNTEAFF. The gene calls are TRBV6-5 and TRBJ1-1; D gene uncertain. The germline CDR1 and CDR2 sequences are MNHEY and SVGAGI. The CDR3 loop spans 14 amino acids. Trimming left V 2 bases short and J 2 bases short, with 9 bases between.

The V and J genes are TRBV19 and TRBJ1-1, with a possible D match to TRBD1 (5 bases). V was trimmed by 5 bases and J by 13 bases, leaving 14 bases between them. Germline CDR1 and CDR2: LNHDA and SQIVND (reference sequence). The length of the CDR3 is 11 residues. The CDR3 DNA reads TGTGCCAGTAGTTCCCGGATGGGGGGTTTCTTT. Protein: CASSSRMGGFF.

This rearrangement joins TRBV2 to TRBJ1-3, with TRBD1 matching 7 bases. Unmatched junction bases numbered 8, after V lost 6 bases and J lost 0 bases. CDR1 and CDR2 (germline): SNHLY, FYNNEI. The CDR3 has 16 amino acids. The CDR3 sequence is CASRETGSLSGNTIYF. The DNA for the CDR3 is TGTGCCAGCAGGGAGACAGGGAGCCTCTCTGGAAACACCATATATTTT.

The chain employs TRBV19 and TRBJ1-2, with D perhaps TRBD1 (6 bases). The CDR3 has 15 amino acids. V shed 8 bases and J shed 4 bases, with 20 bases lying between them. Germline values: CDR1 LNHDA, CDR2 SQIVND (reference sequence). The CDR3 spells CASYEGYREPYGYTF. CDR3 sequence (DNA): TGTGCCAGTTATGAGGGATACAGGGAACCCTATGGCTACACCTTC.

The V and J genes are TRBV7-6 and TRBJ1-5, with D possibly TRBD1 on 6 matching bases. The ends were cut back, 5 bases at V and 6 bases at J, with 17 bases in the middle. Germline V lookup: CDR1 SGHVS, CDR2 FNYEAQ. The CDR3 is 15 amino acids. The CDR3 loop reads CASSLDSDKGQPQHF. The CDR3 DNA follows: TGTGCCAGCAGCCTGGACAGCGATAAAGGTCAGCCCCAGCATTTT.

This sequence joins TRBV19 and TRBJ1-6; no clear D gene. Trimming removed 1 base at V and 6 bases at J, with 10 bases between. Germline V gene lookup returns CDR1 LNHDA and CDR2 SQIVND (reference sequence). The CDR3 runs to 15 residues. The CDR3 bases are TGTGCCAGTAGTATAGGAGGTCGGTTTAATTCACCCCTCCACTTT. This codes for CASSIGGRFNSPLHF.